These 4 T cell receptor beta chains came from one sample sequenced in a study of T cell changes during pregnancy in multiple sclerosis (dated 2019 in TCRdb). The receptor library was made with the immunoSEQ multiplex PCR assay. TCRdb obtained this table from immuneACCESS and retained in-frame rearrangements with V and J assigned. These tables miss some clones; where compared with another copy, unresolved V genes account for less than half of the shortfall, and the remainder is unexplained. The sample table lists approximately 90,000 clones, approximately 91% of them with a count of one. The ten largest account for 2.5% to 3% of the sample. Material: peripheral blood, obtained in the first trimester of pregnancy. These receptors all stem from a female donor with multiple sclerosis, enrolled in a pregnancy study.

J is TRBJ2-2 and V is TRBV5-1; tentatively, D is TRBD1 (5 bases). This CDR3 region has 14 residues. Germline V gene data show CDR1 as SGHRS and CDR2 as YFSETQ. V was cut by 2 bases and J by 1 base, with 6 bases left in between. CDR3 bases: TGCGCCAGCAGCTTAACAGGGAACACCGGGGAGCTGTTTTTT. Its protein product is CASSLTGNTGELFF.

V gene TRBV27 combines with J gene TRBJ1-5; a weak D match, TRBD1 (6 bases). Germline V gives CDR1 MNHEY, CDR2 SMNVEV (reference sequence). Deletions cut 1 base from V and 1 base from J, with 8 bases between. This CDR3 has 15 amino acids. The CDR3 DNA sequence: TGTGCCAGCAGTTTATGGGGGCCGAGCAATCAGCCCCAGCATTTT. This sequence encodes CASSLWGPSNQPQHF.

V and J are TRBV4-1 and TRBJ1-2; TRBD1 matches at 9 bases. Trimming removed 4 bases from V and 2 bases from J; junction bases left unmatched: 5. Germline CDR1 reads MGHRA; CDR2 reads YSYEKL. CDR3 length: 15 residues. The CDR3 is CASSPAGQGNYGYTF. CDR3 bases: TGCGCCAGCAGCCCGGCGGGACAGGGAAACTATGGCTACACCTTC.

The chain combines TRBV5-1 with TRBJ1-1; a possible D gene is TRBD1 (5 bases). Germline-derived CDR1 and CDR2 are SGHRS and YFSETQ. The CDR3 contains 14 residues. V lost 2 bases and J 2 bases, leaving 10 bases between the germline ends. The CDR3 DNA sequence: TGCGCCAGCAGCTTAGGGACTCTAAACACTGAAGCTTTCTTT. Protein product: CASSLGTLNTEAFF.